A single sample is the source of the 27 T cell receptor beta chains below, sequenced in a study of blood T cell repertoires in COVID-19 (dated by TCRdb to 2020 to 2022). Library preparation was by the immunoSEQ multiplex PCR assay. TCRdb re-hosts the immuneACCESS table, in-frame sequences only. Its copies lack some clones; in the studies checked, an unresolved V gene accounts for under half of them, and the cause for the rest is not known. This sample holds some 350,000 clones; 80% to 90% were observed only once. The ten top clones hold approximately 1% of the sample. Sequenced input: PBMCs or T cells enriched from blood (not recorded which). Receptors originate from a man aged 18 to 30 who had recovered from COVID-19.

V is TRBV9 and J is TRBJ2-1; 10 bases fit TRBD2. This CDR3 contains 13 residues. Germline V gene sequence: CDR1 SGDLS, CDR2 YYNGEE. Unmatched junction bases numbered 6, after V lost 8 bases and J lost 7 bases. In DNA, the CDR3 is TGTGCCAGTGGGACTAGCGATTTGAATGAGCAGTTCTTC. It translates to CASGTSDLNEQFF.

The rearrangement joins TRBV6-5 to TRBJ1-1; maybe TRBD1 (5 bases). This CDR3 comprises 13 residues. The germline CDR1 and CDR2 sequences are MNHEY and SVGAGI. V lost 4 bases, J lost 4 bases, and 10 bases lay in between. CDR3 nucleotides: TGTGCCAGCAGTTCATTCAGGGCCACTGAAGCTTTCTTT. Its translation is CASSSFRATEAFF.

V usage is TRBV20-1 and J usage is TRBJ1-6; tentatively, D is TRBD1 (6 bases). Germline lookup yields CDR1 DFQATT and CDR2 SNEGSKA (reference sequence). This CDR3 region has 15 residues. Trimming cost V 3 bases and J 2 bases, with 11 bases left between them. The CDR3 is CSASPGDPYNSPLHF. The CDR3 region has the DNA TGCAGTGCTAGTCCAGGGGACCCCTATAATTCACCCCTCCACTTT.

The chain couples TRBV10-3 to TRBJ2-5; TRBD1 matches 9 bases. Germline V gene lookup returns CDR1 ENHRY and CDR2 SYGVKD. The CDR3 loop spans 15 amino acids. V shed 6 bases and J 2 bases; nucleotides not matched to a gene: 7. CDR3 loop: CAISGTGRSQETQYF. Written as DNA, the CDR3 is TGTGCCATCAGCGGGACAGGGCGGAGTCAAGAGACCCAGTACTTC.

The chain combines TRBV11-3 with TRBJ2-1; 11 bases fit TRBD2. The CDR3 length is 18 residues. Germline lookup yields CDR1 SGHNT and CDR2 YENEEA. V gave up 0 bases and J gave up 2 bases; unmatched junction bases: 6. The DNA of the CDR3 is TGTGCCAGCAGCTTAGAACATAGCGGGGGGGCACCCTACAATGAGCAGTTCTTC. Protein: CASSLEHSGGAPYNEQFF.

The rearrangement joins TRBV3-1 (or the pseudogene TRBV3-2) to TRBJ1-1; D remains unclear. Per germline, CDR1 LGHDT and CDR2 YNNKEL (reference sequence). The CDR3 covers 13 residues. V was pared by 1 base and J by 4 bases, with 7 bases between. In DNA form, the CDR3 reads TGTGCCAGCAGCCAAGGGTCGGGCACTGAAGCTTTCTTT. Translation gives CASSQGSGTEAFF.

V and J are TRBV5-4 and TRBJ2-7, with TRBD1 matching over 8 bases. CDR3 length equals 13 residues. Trimming cost V 0 bases and J 4 bases; bases outside gene matches: 0. Germline CDR1 reads SGHNT; CDR2 reads YYREEE (reference sequence). The CDR3 is CASSLDRGYEQYF. The CDR3 bases are TGTGCCAGCAGCTTGGACAGGGGGTACGAGCAGTACTTC.

The rearrangement uses TRBV27 and TRBJ2-3; 11 nucleotides match TRBD1. The CDR3 has 16 residues. V shed 5 bases, J shed 6 bases, and the junction held 10 bases outside the gene matches. Germline CDR1 is MNHEY and CDR2 is SMNVEV (reference sequence). As DNA, the CDR3 is TGTGCCAGCAGTCCCTGGACAGGGGGCTCTATGGATACGCAGTATTTT. This codes for CASSPWTGGSMDTQYF.

In the case of this clone: Other DNA sequences in this sample translate to the same CDR3. The chain couples TRBV5-1 to TRBJ1-1, with TRBD1 as a possible D gene (5 bases). Between the trimmed V and J ends, which lost 0 bases and 1 base, there was a span of 10 bases. Per the germline V gene, CDR1 is SGHRS and CDR2 is YFSETQ. The CDR3 is made up of 15 amino acids. CDR3 DNA sequence: TGCGCCAGCAGCTTGGACCCGGGGGGGAACACTGAAGCTTTCTTT. Protein: CASSLDPGGNTEAFF.

A single count supports this clone. This chain uses TRBV4-1 with TRBJ1-5; possibly TRBD1 for D (5 bases). Germline values: CDR1 MGHRA, CDR2 YSYEKL. V gave up 4 bases and J gave up 0 bases, with 10 bases separating them. This CDR3 has 15 residues. The CDR3 protein is CASSPTAYSNQPQHF. The DNA of the CDR3 is TGCGCCAGCAGCCCGACAGCTTATAGCAATCAGCCCCAGCATTTT.

The genes are TRBV9 and TRBJ1-5, with no clear D. The germline gives CDR1 SGDLS, CDR2 YYNGEE. CDR3 length: 14 residues. V was clipped by 3 bases and J by 6 bases, with 13 bases between them. The CDR3 DNA sequence: TGTGCCAGCAGCGCCGGCATCGAGGGTCAGCCCCAGCATTTT. Amino acid sequence: CASSAGIEGQPQHF.

V usage is TRBV7-2 and J usage is TRBJ2-7; D ambiguous. The CDR3 length is 14 residues. Germline V gives CDR1 SGHTA, CDR2 FQGNSA. The germline V and J ends were trimmed by 1 base and 4 bases, with 11 bases remaining between them. CDR3 in DNA: TGTGCCAGCAGCTTAGACCGTTTGAGTTACGAGCAGTACTTC. Protein sequence: CASSLDRLSYEQYF.

This clone was detected only a few times. The V and J genes are TRBV9 and TRBJ2-7; 11 bases are a match to TRBD1. The ends lost 3 bases at V and 1 base at J; junction bases unmatched: 9. The CDR3 runs 17 residues. In germline, CDR1 is SGDLS, CDR2 YYNGEE. The CDR3 DNA reads as TGTGCCAGCAGCGCCCCCGCCGGGACAGGGGGATCCTACGAGCAGTACTTC. It yields the protein CASSAPAGTGGSYEQYF.

V usage is TRBV7-3 and J usage is TRBJ2-1; 9 bases line up with TRBD1. Germline trimming cut 2 bases from V and 6 bases from J; bases unmatched to any gene: 8. Germline loops: CDR1 SGHTA, CDR2 FQGTGA. This CDR3 spans 16 amino acids. CDR3 sequence: CASSLWGGTGLNEQFF. In DNA form, the CDR3 reads TGTGCCAGCAGCTTATGGGGAGGGACAGGGCTCAATGAGCAGTTCTTC. Using reference TRBV7-3 and TRBJ2-1 for the parts outside the CDR3, the full variable domain is GAGVSQTPSNKVTEKGKYVELRCDPISGHTALYWYRQSLGQGPEFLIYFQGTGAADDSGLPNDRFFAVRPEGSVSTLKIQRTERGDSAVYLCASSLWGGTGLNEQFFGPGTRLTVL.

The V gene is TRBV30, the J gene TRBJ1-4; D remains unclear. V was clipped by 4 bases and J by 5 bases, with 8 bases between them. The CDR3 extends over 12 amino acids. In germline, CDR1 is GTSNPN, CDR2 SVGIG (reference sequence). CDR3 sequence (DNA): TGTGCCTGGAAGTTTGCGAATGAAAAACTGTTTTTT. This encodes CAWKFANEKLFF.

The rearrangement links TRBV28 to TRBJ2-7; D not certain. V dropped 4 bases and J dropped 4 bases, with 8 bases sitting between them. This CDR3 spans 12 amino acids. The germline gives CDR1 MDHEN, CDR2 SYDVKM. CDR3 DNA: TGTGCCAGCAGTTCACAGCTTTACGAGCAGTACTTC. Residues: CASSSQLYEQYF.

J is TRBJ2-1 and V is TRBV4-3; D is possibly TRBD2 (6 bases). Trimming removed 5 bases at V and 2 bases at J, with 13 bases between. The CDR3 has 15 amino acids. Germline lookup yields CDR1 LGHNA and CDR2 YSLEER. CDR3 coding DNA: TGCGCCAGCAGCTCCGGGACTGGCCCCTACAATGAGCAGTTCTTC. Translated, it gives CASSSGTGPYNEQFF.

A single count supports this clone. This rearrangement joins TRBV11-3 to TRBJ1-1; 8 bases fit TRBD1. The CDR3 runs to 14 residues. Germline V gene lookup returns CDR1 SGHNT and CDR2 YENEEA. Trimming took 5 bases from V and 4 from J; bases not matched to a gene: 6. The CDR3 DNA is TGTGCCAGCAGCCCACAGGGGGAAGGCACTGAAGCTTTCTTT. Translation: CASSPQGEGTEAFF.

The chain uses TRBV29-1 and TRBJ1-1; D remains ambiguous. V dropped 1 base and J dropped 4 bases, with 13 bases sitting between them. Germline CDR1 SQVTM, CDR2 ANQGSEA. The CDR3 has 14 amino acids. Here the CDR3 reads CSVEGEGGSTEAFF. CDR3 nucleotide sequence: TGCAGCGTTGAAGGGGAGGGAGGGAGCACTGAAGCTTTCTTT. The variable domain in full, completed from reference TRBV29-1 and TRBJ1-1, reads SAVISQKPSRDICQRGTSLTIQCQVDSQVTMMFWYRQQPGQSLTLIATANQGSEATYESGFVIDKFPISRPNLTFSTLTVSNMSPEDSSIYLCSVEGEGGSTEAFFGQGTRLTVV.

The gene calls are TRBV28 and TRBJ2-3, with a weak D call TRBD1 (5 bases). Per germline, CDR1 MDHEN and CDR2 SYDVKM. The CDR3 contains 15 residues. The ends were cut back, 3 bases at V and 3 bases at J, with 13 bases in the middle. CDR3 bases: TGTGCCAGCAGTTTTTTGACAGTGTCAACAGATACGCAGTATTTT. This codes for CASSFLTVSTDTQYF.

This chain links TRBV7-2 with TRBJ2-1, with 7 bases aligning to TRBD1. V lost 4 bases, J lost 6 bases, and 6 bases stayed unmatched. CDR1 is SGHTA, CDR2 FQGNSA, per germline. This CDR3 has 14 amino acids. In nucleotides, the CDR3 is TGTGCCAGCAGCTCGCGACAGGGTTCCAATGAGCAGTTCTTC. It encodes CASSSRQGSNEQFF.

The rearrangement uses TRBV6-5 and TRBJ2-5; 8 nucleotides align to TRBD1. Germline CDR1 and CDR2: MNHEY and SVGAGI. The CDR3 totals 15 residues. The V gene end was trimmed by 2 bases and the J gene end by 5 bases; junction bases not matched to a gene: 7. CDR3 in amino acids: CASSYGPGGMETQYF. DNA for the CDR3: TGTGCCAGCAGTTACGGTCCAGGGGGCATGGAGACCCAGTACTTC.

The rearrangement uses TRBV5-1 and TRBJ1-2, with D perhaps TRBD1 (5 bases). Trimming left V 3 bases short and J 4 bases short, with 10 bases between. The CDR3 spans 13 residues. Germline values: CDR1 SGHRS, CDR2 YFSETQ. The CDR3 DNA reads TGCGCCAGCAGCTCGGGGGATGGCTATGGCTACACCTTC. Amino acid sequence: CASSSGDGYGYTF.

CDR3 loop: CASSLDLGQLYGYTF. The DNA for the CDR3 is TGTGCCAGCAGCTTAGATCTGGGACAGCTCTATGGCTACACCTTC. The chain carries TRBV11-2 and TRBJ1-2, with 7 bases fitting TRBD1. V shed 0 bases, J shed 4 bases, and the junction held 5 bases outside the gene matches. CDR3 length equals 15 residues. Germline assignment: CDR1 SGHAT and CDR2 FQNNGV.

This clone was seen more than once but under ten times. This chain joins TRBV5-8 and TRBJ1-6, with a possible D match to TRBD1 (6 bases). The CDR3 contains 14 residues. Germline CDR1 is SGHTS and CDR2 is YDEGEE. V lost 3 bases and J lost 8, with 12 bases in between. The CDR3 DNA reads as TGTGCCAGCAGCTCGGGACAAAGAGATTCACCCCTCCACTTT. Its translation is CASSSGQRDSPLHF.

This chain connects TRBV29-1 to TRBJ1-6; 7 bases map to TRBD1. CDR3 size: 14 residues. V lost 8 bases, J lost 7 bases, and 11 bases stayed unmatched. Germline-derived CDR1 and CDR2 are SQVTM and ANQGSEA. The CDR3 loop reads CSTDKGARNSPLHF. CDR3 DNA: TGCAGCACCGATAAGGGGGCACGGAATTCACCCCTCCACTTT.

The chain uses TRBV15 and TRBJ1-2; 9 positions match TRBD1. J lost 8 bases, V lost 1 base, and 11 bases had no gene match. The CDR3 covers 16 residues. The germline gives CDR1 LNHNV, CDR2 YYDKDF (reference sequence). This chain's CDR3 is CATSRAFGGTGGGYTF. CDR3 DNA: TGTGCCACCAGCAGAGCCTTCGGGGGAACAGGGGGCGGCTACACCTTC.